A single sample is the source of the 6 T cell receptor beta chains below, sequenced in a study of cytomegalovirus exposure and HLA in healthy donors. 13 Jbeta primers and 60 Vbeta primers were used for the PCR. Data came from immunoSEQ multiplex PCR; TCRdb stores just in-frame clones and leaves some out. The table shows tens of thousands of clones, with about 85% occurring only once. Sequenced: PBMCs. The origin of the receptors is a woman aged 35 to 49 in good health and CMV-seropositive.

The chain has TRBV19 and TRBJ2-7; no clear D. Germline CDR1 and CDR2: LNHDA and SQIVND (reference sequence). The CDR3 loop spans 14 amino acids. V was shortened by 3 bases and J by 0 bases, with 9 bases between the two germline ends. The CDR3 DNA is TGTGCCAGTAGTATCGAGAGGTTCTCCTACGAGCAGTACTTC. Translated, it gives CASSIERFSYEQYF.

This chain uses TRBV6-5 with TRBJ2-2; no firm D call. The CDR3 is 13 amino acids. V lost 5 bases and J 6 bases, leaving 10 bases between the germline ends. Germline V gene sequence: CDR1 MNHEY, CDR2 SVGAGI. CDR3 amino acids: CASSDNSSGELFF. The CDR3 nucleotides are TGTGCCAGCAGTGATAACAGTTCCGGGGAGCTGTTTTTT.

The rearrangement links TRBV5-1 to TRBJ2-7, with TRBD1 identical over 7 bases. V dropped 1 base and J dropped 0; count of bases not matched to a gene: 7. Germline lookup yields CDR1 SGHRS and CDR2 YFSETQ. This CDR3 comprises 16 residues. This chain's CDR3 is CASSLSPGQSSYEQYF. In DNA, the CDR3 is TGCGCCAGCAGCTTGTCTCCGGGACAGAGCTCCTACGAGCAGTACTTC. Drawing the rest from reference TRBV5-1 and TRBJ2-7, the complete variable domain is KAGVTQTPRYLIKTRGQQVTLSCSPISGHRSVSWYQQTPGQGLQFLFEYFSETQRNKGNFPGRFSGRQFSNSRSEMNVSTLELGDSALYLCASSLSPGQSSYEQYFGPGTRLTVT.

This sequence joins TRBV19 and TRBJ1-4; D not certain. Trimming left V 5 bases short and J 0 bases short, with 10 bases between. CDR1 and CDR2 (germline): LNHDA, SQIVND (reference sequence). This CDR3 region has 15 residues. This CDR3 reads CASSLFPATNEKLFF. The CDR3 bases are TGTGCCAGTAGTTTATTTCCCGCAACTAATGAAAAACTGTTTTTT.

This chain uses TRBV6-6 with TRBJ2-5; tentative D call: TRBD2 (6 bases). V lost 2 bases and J 4 bases, leaving 11 bases between the germline ends. The length of the CDR3 is 14 residues. CDR1 MNHNY and CDR2 SVGAGI come from the germline V gene (reference sequence). CDR3 amino acids: CASSYLGGSETQYF. The CDR3 nucleotides are TGTGCCAGCAGTTACCTTGGGGGGTCAGAGACCCAGTACTTC.

This clone appeared a few times. The rearrangement joins TRBV28 to TRBJ1-2, with D uncertain. Trimming stripped 2 bases from V and 7 bases from J, with 11 bases between. Germline V lookup: CDR1 MDHEN, CDR2 SYDVKM. This CDR3 region has 13 residues. CDR3 protein: CASSLERDAGYTF. CDR3 DNA: TGTGCCAGCAGTTTAGAGAGGGATGCTGGCTACACCTTC.